The rows below give T cell receptor beta chains drawn from one sample of a study of cytomegalovirus exposure and HLA in healthy donors. TCRdb's table, derived via immunoSEQ multiplex PCR, lists solely in-frame clones and lacks some. The sample has around 68,000 clones, roughly 70% seen once. Sequencing input: PBMCs. The receptors derive from a woman aged 30 to 39 in good health and CMV-seronegative. The conserved cysteine and the conserved F or W are not part of the CDR3 here. Each record gives: D gene, J gene, clone size, V gene, CDR3 protein. D genes are given only for firm matches. A clone size is listed for some rows: how often the clone was seen (once, few, many), or a class if it is expanded.

D gene: .; J gene: TRBJ1-6; clone size: .; V gene: TRBV6-1; CDR3 protein: ASSVRTTTPLH
D gene: TRBD2; J gene: TRBJ2-7; clone size: .; V gene: TRBV9; CDR3 protein: ASSEGLAAHEQY
D gene: .; J gene: TRBJ1-1; clone size: .; V gene: TRBV14; CDR3 protein: ASSYTQHVVSGNTEAF
D gene: TRBD1; J gene: TRBJ2-1; clone size: .; V gene: TRBV10-2; CDR3 protein: ASSAADRGGTDRGNEQF
D gene: TRBD1; J gene: TRBJ1-2; clone size: .; V gene: TRBV30; CDR3 protein: AWSVGDRDYGYT
D gene: .; J gene: TRBJ1-3; clone size: .; V gene: TRBV7-3; CDR3 protein: ASSPTASGNTIY
D gene: TRBD1; J gene: TRBJ1-1; clone size: .; V gene: TRBV28; CDR3 protein: ASREQGGGTEAF
D gene: .; J gene: TRBJ1-2; clone size: .; V gene: TRBV2; CDR3 protein: ATQTRGYT
D gene: .; J gene: TRBJ2-7; clone size: few; V gene: TRBV5-1; CDR3 protein: ASSLVAGLSYEQY
D gene: .; J gene: TRBJ1-1; clone size: .; V gene: TRBV5-4; CDR3 protein: ASSLRAQVAEAF
D gene: TRBD1; J gene: TRBJ1-3; clone size: .; V gene: TRBV7-9; CDR3 protein: ASRELTGQLAGNTIY
D gene: TRBD1; J gene: TRBJ1-1; clone size: .; V gene: TRBV19; CDR3 protein: ASSIGQGLDTEAF
D gene: .; J gene: TRBJ2-2; clone size: .; V gene: TRBV11-3; CDR3 protein: ASSSFRDSGSPGELF
D gene: TRBD1; J gene: TRBJ1-2; clone size: .; V gene: TRBV11-2; CDR3 protein: ASSRSTGNYGYT
D gene: .; J gene: TRBJ2-5; clone size: .; V gene: TRBV7-2; CDR3 protein: ASSRQIQETQY
D gene: .; J gene: TRBJ2-2; clone size: .; V gene: TRBV29-1; CDR3 protein: SVETRVSNTGELF
D gene: .; J gene: TRBJ2-7; clone size: .; V gene: TRBV5-1; CDR3 protein: ASSFGLWSSYEQY
D gene: .; J gene: TRBJ2-7; clone size: .; V gene: TRBV30; CDR3 protein: AWSGGWGVYEQY
D gene: .; J gene: TRBJ1-5; clone size: .; V gene: TRBV7-9; CDR3 protein: ASSLQGRNQPQH
D gene: TRBD1; J gene: TRBJ1-1; clone size: .; V gene: TRBV5-1; CDR3 protein: ASSSGTGMNTEAF
D gene: TRBD1; J gene: TRBJ2-5; clone size: .; V gene: TRBV7-3; CDR3 protein: ASSPGTGRETQY
D gene: TRBD2; J gene: TRBJ2-5; clone size: .; V gene: TRBV11-2; CDR3 protein: ASSYLAGGLMETQY
D gene: .; J gene: TRBJ2-7; clone size: .; V gene: TRBV9; CDR3 protein: ASSVVAGRSEQY
D gene: .; J gene: TRBJ1-1; clone size: .; V gene: TRBV2; CDR3 protein: ASSEGGQGNTEAF
D gene: .; J gene: TRBJ2-7; clone size: .; V gene: TRBV27; CDR3 protein: ASSLSRSYEQY
D gene: .; J gene: TRBJ1-6; clone size: .; V gene: TRBV5-1; CDR3 protein: ASSRSSSYNSPLH
D gene: TRBD1; J gene: TRBJ2-5; clone size: .; V gene: TRBV6-6; CDR3 protein: ASSYSWTGGQETQY
D gene: TRBD1; J gene: TRBJ1-2; clone size: .; V gene: TRBV9; CDR3 protein: ASSGGDRVGYGYT
D gene: .; J gene: TRBJ1-2; clone size: .; V gene: TRBV25-1; CDR3 protein: ASSPWEDINYGYT
D gene: .; J gene: TRBJ2-6; clone size: .; V gene: TRBV6-5; CDR3 protein: ASSPRSSGANVLT
D gene: .; J gene: TRBJ1-6; clone size: .; V gene: TRBV18; CDR3 protein: ASSPLLGGRGENSPLH
D gene: TRBD1; J gene: TRBJ1-4; clone size: few; V gene: TRBV2; CDR3 protein: ASRKGAANEKLF
D gene: TRBD1; J gene: TRBJ1-6; clone size: .; V gene: TRBV7-3; CDR3 protein: ASSSGQGESSPLH
D gene: .; J gene: TRBJ2-5; clone size: .; V gene: TRBV19; CDR3 protein: ASSIDGGGVQETQY
D gene: .; J gene: TRBJ1-2; clone size: .; V gene: TRBV4-1; CDR3 protein: ASSQDWSSNRAASHYGYT
D gene: TRBD2; J gene: TRBJ2-1; clone size: .; V gene: TRBV19; CDR3 protein: ASSRRLAGGNNEQF
D gene: .; J gene: TRBJ2-7; clone size: .; V gene: TRBV7-8; CDR3 protein: ASSRAGEQY
D gene: TRBD2; J gene: TRBJ2-7; clone size: .; V gene: TRBV30; CDR3 protein: AWGGGGYEQY
D gene: .; J gene: TRBJ2-1; clone size: .; V gene: TRBV5-3; CDR3 protein: ARSPDTTPSYNEQF
D gene: .; J gene: TRBJ1-5; clone size: .; V gene: TRBV19; CDR3 protein: ASSIDRGQPQH
D gene: TRBD1; J gene: TRBJ2-1; clone size: .; V gene: TRBV5-1; CDR3 protein: ASSFGQGHEQF
D gene: .; J gene: TRBJ2-1; clone size: few; V gene: TRBV11-2; CDR3 protein: ASSYRADSSYNEQF
D gene: .; J gene: TRBJ1-5; clone size: .; V gene: TRBV29-1; CDR3 protein: SVTLRGGSNQPQH
D gene: TRBD1; J gene: TRBJ1-4; clone size: .; V gene: TRBV2; CDR3 protein: ASNIPGQGGEKLF
D gene: .; J gene: TRBJ1-1; clone size: once; V gene: TRBV5-8; CDR3 protein: ASSYNRNTEAF
D gene: TRBD1; J gene: TRBJ1-6; clone size: .; V gene: TRBV7-6; CDR3 protein: ASSSAQGYSPLH
D gene: .; J gene: TRBJ1-3; clone size: .; V gene: TRBV11-2; CDR3 protein: ASSFVQAGNTIY
D gene: TRBD1; J gene: TRBJ2-1; clone size: .; V gene: TRBV11-2; CDR3 protein: ASSLDTGALTYNEQF
D gene: .; J gene: TRBJ2-5; clone size: .; V gene: TRBV6-6; CDR3 protein: ASSYPQGGGETQY